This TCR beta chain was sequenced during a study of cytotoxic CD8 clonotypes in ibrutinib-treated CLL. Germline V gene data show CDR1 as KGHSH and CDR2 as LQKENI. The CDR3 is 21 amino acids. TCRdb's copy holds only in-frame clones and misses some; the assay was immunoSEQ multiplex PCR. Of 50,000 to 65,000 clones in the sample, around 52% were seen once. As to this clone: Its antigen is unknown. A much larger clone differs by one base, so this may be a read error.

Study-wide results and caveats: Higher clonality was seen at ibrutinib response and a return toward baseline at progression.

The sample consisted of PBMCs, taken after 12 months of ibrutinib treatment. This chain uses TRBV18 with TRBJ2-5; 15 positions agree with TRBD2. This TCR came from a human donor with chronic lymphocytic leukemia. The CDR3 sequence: CANSPIPGLAGGPMLQETQYF. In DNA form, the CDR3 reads TGTGCCAACTCACCCATACCGGGACTAGCGGGAGGACCTATGCTCCAAGAGACCCAGTACTTC.